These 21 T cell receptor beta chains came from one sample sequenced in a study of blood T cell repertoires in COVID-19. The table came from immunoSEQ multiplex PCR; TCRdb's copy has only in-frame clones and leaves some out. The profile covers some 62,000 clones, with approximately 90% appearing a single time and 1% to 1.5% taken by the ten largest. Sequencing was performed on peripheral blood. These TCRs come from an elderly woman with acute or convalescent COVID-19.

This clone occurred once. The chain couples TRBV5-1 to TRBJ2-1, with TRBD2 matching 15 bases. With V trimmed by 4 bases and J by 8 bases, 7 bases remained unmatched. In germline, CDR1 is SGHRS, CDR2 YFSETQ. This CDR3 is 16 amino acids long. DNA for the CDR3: TGCGCCAGCAGCACGGGACTAGCGGGAGGAACGGATGAGCAGTTCTTC. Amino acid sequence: CASSTGLAGGTDEQFF. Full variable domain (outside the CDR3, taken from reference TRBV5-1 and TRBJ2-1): KAGVTQTPRYLIKTRGQQVTLSCSPISGHRSVSWYQQTPGQGLQFLFEYFSETQRNKGNFPGRFSGRQFSNSRSEMNVSTLELGDSALYLCASSTGLAGGTDEQFFGPGTRLTVL.

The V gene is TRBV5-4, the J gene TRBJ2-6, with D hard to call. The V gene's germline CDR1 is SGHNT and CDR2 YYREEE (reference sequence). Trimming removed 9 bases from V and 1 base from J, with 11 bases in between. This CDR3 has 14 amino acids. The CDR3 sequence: CATEEASGANVLTF. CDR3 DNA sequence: TGTGCCACCGAAGAGGCTTCTGGGGCCAACGTCCTGACTTTC. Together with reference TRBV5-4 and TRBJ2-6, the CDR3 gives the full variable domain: ETGVTQSPTHLIKTRGQQVTLRCSSQSGHNTVSWYQQALGQGPQFIFQYYREEENGRGNFPPRFSGLQFPNYSSELNVNALELDDSALYLCATEEASGANVLTFGAGSRLTVL.

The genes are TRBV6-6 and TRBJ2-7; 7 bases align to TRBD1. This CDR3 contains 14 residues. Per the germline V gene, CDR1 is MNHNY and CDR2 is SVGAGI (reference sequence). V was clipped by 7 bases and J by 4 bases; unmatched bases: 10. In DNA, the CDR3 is TGTGCCAGCAAAGCGGACGGGGACAGATACGAGCAGTACTTC. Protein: CASKADGDRYEQYF.

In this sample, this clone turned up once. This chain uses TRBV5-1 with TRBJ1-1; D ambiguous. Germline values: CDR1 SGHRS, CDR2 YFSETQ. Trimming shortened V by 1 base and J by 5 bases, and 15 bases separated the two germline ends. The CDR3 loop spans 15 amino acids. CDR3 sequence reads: CASSLITLEVTEAFF. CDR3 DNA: TGCGCCAGCAGCTTGATTACCCTTGAGGTAACTGAAGCTTTCTTT.

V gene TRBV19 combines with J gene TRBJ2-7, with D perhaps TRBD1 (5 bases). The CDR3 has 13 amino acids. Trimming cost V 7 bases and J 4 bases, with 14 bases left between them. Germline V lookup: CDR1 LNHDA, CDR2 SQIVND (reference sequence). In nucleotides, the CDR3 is TGTGCCAGTACTAGGGGCAGCCAATACGAGCAGTACTTC. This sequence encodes CASTRGSQYEQYF.

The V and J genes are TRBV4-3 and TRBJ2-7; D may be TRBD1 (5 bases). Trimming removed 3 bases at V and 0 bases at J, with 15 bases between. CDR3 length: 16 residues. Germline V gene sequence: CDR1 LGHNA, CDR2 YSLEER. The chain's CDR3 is CASSQERQSSSYEQYF. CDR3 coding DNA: TGCGCCAGCAGCCAGGAGAGACAGTCCTCCTCCTACGAGCAGTACTTC.

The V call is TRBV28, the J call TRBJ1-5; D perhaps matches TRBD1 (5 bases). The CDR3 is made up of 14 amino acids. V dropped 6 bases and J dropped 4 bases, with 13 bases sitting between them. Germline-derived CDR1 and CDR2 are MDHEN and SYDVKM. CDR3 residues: CASSLTGGNQPQHF. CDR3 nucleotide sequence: TGTGCCAGCAGCCTCACGGGGGGGAATCAGCCCCAGCATTTT.

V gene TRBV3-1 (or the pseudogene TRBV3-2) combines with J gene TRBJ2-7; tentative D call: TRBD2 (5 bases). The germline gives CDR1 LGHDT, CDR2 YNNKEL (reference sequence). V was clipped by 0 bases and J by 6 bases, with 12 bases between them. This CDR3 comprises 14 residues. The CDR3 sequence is CASSQDRSGGEQYF. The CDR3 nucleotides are TGTGCCAGCAGCCAAGACAGGAGCGGAGGCGAGCAGTACTTC.

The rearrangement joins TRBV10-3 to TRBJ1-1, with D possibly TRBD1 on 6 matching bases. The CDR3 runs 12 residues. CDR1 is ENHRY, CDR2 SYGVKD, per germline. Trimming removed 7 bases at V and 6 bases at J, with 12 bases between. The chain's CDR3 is CAINQGQAEAFF. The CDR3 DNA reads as TGTGCCATCAATCAGGGGCAGGCTGAAGCTTTCTTT.

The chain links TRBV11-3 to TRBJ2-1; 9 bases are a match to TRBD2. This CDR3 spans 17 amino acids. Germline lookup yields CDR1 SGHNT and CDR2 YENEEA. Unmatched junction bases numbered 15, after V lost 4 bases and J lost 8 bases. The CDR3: CASSSSGLAGHWDEQFF. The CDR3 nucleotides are TGTGCCAGCAGCTCCTCAGGTCTAGCGGGACACTGGGATGAGCAGTTCTTC.

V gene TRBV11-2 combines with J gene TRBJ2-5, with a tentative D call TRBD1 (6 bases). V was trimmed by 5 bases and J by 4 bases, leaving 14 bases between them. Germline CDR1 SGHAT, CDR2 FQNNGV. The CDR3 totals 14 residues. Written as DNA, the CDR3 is TGTGCCAGCAGCCCCAACAGGGTGGGAGAGACCCAGTACTTC. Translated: CASSPNRVGETQYF.

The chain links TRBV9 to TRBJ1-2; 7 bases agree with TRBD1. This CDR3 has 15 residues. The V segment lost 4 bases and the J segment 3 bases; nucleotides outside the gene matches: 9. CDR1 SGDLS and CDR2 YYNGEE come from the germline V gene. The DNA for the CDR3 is TGTGCCAGCAGCTCAGGTCCAGGGACAGACTATGGCTACACCTTC. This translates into CASSSGPGTDYGYTF.

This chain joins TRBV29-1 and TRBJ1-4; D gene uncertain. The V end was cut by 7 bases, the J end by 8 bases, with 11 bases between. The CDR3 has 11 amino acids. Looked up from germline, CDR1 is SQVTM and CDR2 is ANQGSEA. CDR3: CSALSGEKLFF. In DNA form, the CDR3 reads TGCAGCGCCCTCAGCGGGGAAAAACTGTTTTTT.

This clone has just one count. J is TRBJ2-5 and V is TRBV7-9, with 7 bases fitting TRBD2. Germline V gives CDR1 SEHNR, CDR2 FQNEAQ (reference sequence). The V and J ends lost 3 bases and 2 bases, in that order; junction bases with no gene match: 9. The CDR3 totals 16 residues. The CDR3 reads CASSLAPLAEQETQYF. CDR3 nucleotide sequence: TGTGCCAGCAGCTTGGCCCCCCTAGCGGAGCAAGAGACCCAGTACTTC.

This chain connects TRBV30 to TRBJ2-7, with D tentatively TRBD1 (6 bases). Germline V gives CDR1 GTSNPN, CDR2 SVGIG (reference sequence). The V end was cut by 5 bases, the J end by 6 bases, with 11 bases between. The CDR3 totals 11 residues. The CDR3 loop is CAWGAGVEQYF. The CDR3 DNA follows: TGTGCCTGGGGAGCAGGGGTCGAGCAGTACTTC. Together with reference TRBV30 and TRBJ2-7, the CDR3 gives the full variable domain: SQTIHQWPATLVQPVGSPLSLECTVEGTSNPNLYWYRQAAGRGLQLLFYSVGIGQISSEVPQNLSASRPQDRQFILSSKKLLLSDSGFYLCAWGAGVEQYFGPGTRLTVT.

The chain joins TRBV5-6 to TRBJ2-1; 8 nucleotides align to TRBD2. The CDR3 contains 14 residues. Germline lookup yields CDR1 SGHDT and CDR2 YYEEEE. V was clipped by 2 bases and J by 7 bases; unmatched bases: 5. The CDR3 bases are TGTGCCAGCAGCTTACGGGGGGGCCAGAATGAGCAGTTCTTC. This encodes CASSLRGGQNEQFF. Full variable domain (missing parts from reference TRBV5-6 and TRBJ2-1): DAGVTQSPTHLIKTRGQQVTLRCSPKSGHDTVSWYQQALGQGPQFIFQYYEEEERQRGNFPDRFSGHQFPNYSSELNVNALLLGDSALYLCASSLRGGQNEQFFGPGTRLTVL.

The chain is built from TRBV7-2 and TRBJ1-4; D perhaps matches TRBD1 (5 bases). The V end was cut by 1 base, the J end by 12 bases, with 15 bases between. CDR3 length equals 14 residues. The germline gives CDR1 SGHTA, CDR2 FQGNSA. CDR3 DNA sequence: TGTGCCAGCAGCTTAGGGCTTTATCGGGGGGAACTGTTTTTT. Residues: CASSLGLYRGELFF.

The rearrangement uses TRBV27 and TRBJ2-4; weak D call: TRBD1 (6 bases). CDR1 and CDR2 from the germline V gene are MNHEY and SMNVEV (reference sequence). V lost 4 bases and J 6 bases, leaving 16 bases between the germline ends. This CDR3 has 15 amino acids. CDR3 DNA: TGTGCCAGCAGTTCTCGTAACAGGGTAGGAAACATTCAGTACTTC. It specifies CASSSRNRVGNIQYF.

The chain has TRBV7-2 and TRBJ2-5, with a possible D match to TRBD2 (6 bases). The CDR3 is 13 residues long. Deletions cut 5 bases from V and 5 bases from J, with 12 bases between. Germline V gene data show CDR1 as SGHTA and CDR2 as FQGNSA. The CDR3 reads CASSGGTGETQYF. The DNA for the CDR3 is TGTGCCAGCAGCGGAGGGACTGGGGAGACCCAGTACTTC.

In DNA form, the CDR3 reads TGTGCCAGCTCACCACTGTTAGCGGGATCCACAGATACGCAGTATTTT. The encoded protein is CASSPLLAGSTDTQYF. The rearrangement joins TRBV18 to TRBJ2-3; the match to TRBD2 covers 8 bases. After removal of 1 base from V and 2 bases from J, the junction contained 5 bases not matched to a gene. The CDR3 loop spans 16 amino acids. Germline assignment: CDR1 KGHSH and CDR2 LQKENI.

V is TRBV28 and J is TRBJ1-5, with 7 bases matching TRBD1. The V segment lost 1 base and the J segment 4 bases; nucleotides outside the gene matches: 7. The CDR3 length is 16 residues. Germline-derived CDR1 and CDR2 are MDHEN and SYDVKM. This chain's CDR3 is CASSLLKGQRNQPQHF. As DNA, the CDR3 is TGTGCCAGCAGTTTATTGAAGGGACAGAGAAATCAGCCCCAGCATTTT.